The clone carrying this TCR gamma chain was observed a few times. A far larger clone lies a single base away; this is likely a read error. The sample holds other DNA sequences that translate to the same CDR3. TCRdb called clones anew from the RT-PCR reads with CATT. The sample includes hundreds of gamma-chain clones, approximately 4.7% of them seen just once. The data derive from a study of gamma-delta T cells after stem cell transplantation. Sequencing used gamma-delta T cells. The receptor was derived from a human donor. It is not recorded whose cells these are; they may come from a transplant donor.

The CDR3 nucleotides read TGTGCCCTGTGGGAGGCTACCCCAGAGTTGGGCAAAAAAATCAAGGTATTT. Protein sequence: CALWEATPELGKKIKVF. The gene calls are TRGV9 and TRGJP. The CDR3 is 17 amino acids. The germline gives CDR1 GITISATS, CDR2 ISYDGTV (reference sequence).